This T cell receptor beta chain derives from a study of regulatory T cells in long-lasting Graves disease. Study summary: Patients with new Graves' disease had used antithyroid drugs below 3 months. Regarding the study as a whole: Shared public clonotypes totalled roughly 2,500 in persistent patients, compared with around 880 in new patients.

This clonotype has at least ten counts. The antigen is undetermined. Time point defined: newly diagnosed GD, antithyroid drugs for less than 3 months. PBMC RNA was the source of the TCR library. According to the study, TCR beta libraries were built with iRepertoire HTBI primers and CDR3-region Arm-PCR. TCRdb analysed the multiplex PCR reads with MiXCR anew, one entry per CDR3 protein. The sample lists 300,000 to 400,000 distinct CDR3 sequences, roughly 16% seen once, with about 24% in the top ten. The receptor's source is a female donor with Graves disease. Sequenced material: peripheral blood mononuclear cells (PBMCs), taken at new diagnosis, from a patient treated with antithyroid drugs.

For the CDR3, the DNA is TGTAGGGCGGGCAATGAGCAGTTCTTC. It codes for CRAGNEQFF. The J gene is TRBJ2-1, the V gene TRBV28; a weak D match, TRBD2 (5 bases). CDR1 is MDHEN and CDR2 is SYDVKM in the germline V gene. The CDR3 has 9 amino acids.